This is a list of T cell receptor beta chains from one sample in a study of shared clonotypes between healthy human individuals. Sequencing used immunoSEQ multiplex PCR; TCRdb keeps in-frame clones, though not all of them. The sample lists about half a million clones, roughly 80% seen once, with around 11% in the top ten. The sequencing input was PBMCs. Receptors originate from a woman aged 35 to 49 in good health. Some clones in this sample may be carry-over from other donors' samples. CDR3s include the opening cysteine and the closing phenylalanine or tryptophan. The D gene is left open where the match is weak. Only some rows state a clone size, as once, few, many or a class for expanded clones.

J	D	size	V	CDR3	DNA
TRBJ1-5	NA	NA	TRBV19	CASTDRRSNQPQHF	TGTGCCAGTACCGACAGGAGGAGCAATCAGCCCCAGCATTTT
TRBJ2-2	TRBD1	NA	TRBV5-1	CASSGDRGFTGELFF	TGCGCCAGCAGCGGCGACAGGGGATTCACCGGGGAGCTGTTTTTT
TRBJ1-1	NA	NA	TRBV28	CASTSLGDPDTEAFF	TGTGCCAGCACGTCCCTGGGGGATCCGGACACTGAAGCTTTCTTT
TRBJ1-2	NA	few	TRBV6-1	CASSEALGANYGYTF	TGTGCCAGCAGTGAAGCGTTGGGGGCTAACTATGGCTACACCTTC
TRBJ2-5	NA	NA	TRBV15	CATTPGTAPQETQYF	TGTGCCACCACACCCGGGACTGCACCACAAGAGACCCAGTACTTC
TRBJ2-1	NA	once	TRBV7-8	CASSLERLLGIEQFF	TGTGCCAGCAGCCTCGAGCGTTTATTAGGAATTGAGCAGTTCTTC
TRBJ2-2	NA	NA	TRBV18	CASSPPISGPSGTGELFF	TGTGCCAGCTCACCACCGATCTCGGGGCCGTCGGGCACCGGGGAGCTGTTTTTT
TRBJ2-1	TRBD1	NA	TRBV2	CATQGSSYNEQFF	TGTGCCACACAGGGGAGCTCCTACAATGAGCAGTTCTTC
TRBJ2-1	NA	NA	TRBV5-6	CASSLIAPRYNEQFF	TGTGCCAGCAGCTTGATAGCCCCGAGGTACAATGAGCAGTTCTTC
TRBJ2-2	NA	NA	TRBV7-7	CASSLSLNSANTGELFF	TGTGCCAGCAGCTTAAGTCTGAATAGCGCGAACACCGGGGAGCTGTTTTTT
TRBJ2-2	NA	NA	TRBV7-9	CALLDPTDTGELFF	TGTGCCCTCCTCGACCCCACGGACACCGGGGAGCTGTTTTTT
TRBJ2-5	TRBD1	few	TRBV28	CASSPDRGVGETQYF	TGTGCCAGCAGCCCGGACAGGGGGGTAGGGGAGACCCAGTACTTC
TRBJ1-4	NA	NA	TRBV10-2	CASSATVTNEKLFF	TGCGCCAGCAGTGCAACAGTAACTAATGAAAAACTGTTTTTT
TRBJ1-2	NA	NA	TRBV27	CASSPRQGYYGYTF	TGTGCCAGCAGCCCCCGGCAGGGCTACTATGGCTACACCTTC
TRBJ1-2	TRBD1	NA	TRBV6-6	CASSSTGTGAMGGYTF	TGTGCCAGCAGTAGCACCGGGACAGGGGCGATGGGTGGCTACACCTTC
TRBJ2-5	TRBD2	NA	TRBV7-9	CASSPIAGGETQYF	TGTGCCAGCAGCCCAATAGCGGGAGGAGAGACCCAGTACTTC
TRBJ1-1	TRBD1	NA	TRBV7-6	CASSLRTGENTEAFF	TGTGCCAGCAGCCTTAGGACAGGGGAGAACACTGAAGCTTTCTTT
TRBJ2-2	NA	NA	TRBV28	CASIGTDSAGELFF	TGTGCCAGCATCGGGACCGACAGCGCCGGGGAGCTGTTTTTT
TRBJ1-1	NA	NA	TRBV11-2	CASSLSGATYPNTEAFF	TGTGCCAGCAGCTTATCGGGGGCCACGTACCCGAACACTGAAGCTTTCTTT
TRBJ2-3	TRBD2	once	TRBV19	CASTPASGIITDTQYF	TGTGCCAGTACCCCGGCTAGCGGGATTATCACAGATACGCAGTATTTT
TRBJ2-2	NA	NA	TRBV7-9	CASRAGPAGAGELFF	TGTGCCAGCCGTGCCGGGCCGGCCGGGGCCGGGGAGCTGTTTTTT
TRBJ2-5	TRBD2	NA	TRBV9	CASSLSGRRPEETQYF	TGTGCCAGCAGCCTTAGCGGGAGAAGGCCCGAAGAGACCCAGTACTTC
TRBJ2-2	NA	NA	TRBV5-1	CASTSGTGELFF	TGCGCCAGTACCTCGGGGACCGGGGAGCTGTTTTTT
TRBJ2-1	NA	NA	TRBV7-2	CASSGSSYNEQFF	TGTGCCAGCAGCGGGAGCTCCTACAATGAGCAGTTCTTC
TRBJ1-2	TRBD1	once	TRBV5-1	CASSWTADRGQSGYTF	TGCGCCAGCAGCTGGACCGCGGACAGGGGGCAATCTGGCTACACCTTC
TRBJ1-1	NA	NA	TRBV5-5	CASSLGPINTEAFF	TGTGCCAGCAGCTTGGGACCGATTAACACTGAAGCTTTCTTT
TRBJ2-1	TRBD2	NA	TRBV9	CASSVDLAGGREQFF	TGTGCCAGCAGCGTAGATCTTGCGGGAGGCAGGGAGCAGTTCTTC
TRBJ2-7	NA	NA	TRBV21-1	CARRRDSIYEQYF	TGTGCCAGGCGGAGGGACTCCATCTACGAGCAGTACTTC
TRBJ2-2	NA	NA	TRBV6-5	CASTKDLPTGELFF	TGTGCCAGCACCAAAGACCTGCCCACCGGGGAGCTGTTTTTT
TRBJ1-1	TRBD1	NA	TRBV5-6	CASSLGTGVTEAFF	TGTGCCAGCAGCTTGGGAACAGGGGTCACTGAAGCTTTCTTT
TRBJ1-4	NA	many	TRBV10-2	CASSAGGDNEKLFF	TGCGCCAGCAGTGCCGGGGGCGATAATGAAAAACTGTTTTTT
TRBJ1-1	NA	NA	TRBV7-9	CASSLAPGEKGTEAFF	TGTGCCAGCAGCTTGGCCCCGGGGGAGAAGGGCACTGAAGCTTTCTTT
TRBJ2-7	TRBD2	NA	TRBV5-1	CASSSSGSSYEQYF	TGCGCCAGCAGCTCTAGCGGGAGCTCCTACGAGCAGTACTTC
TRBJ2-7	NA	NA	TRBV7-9	CASSPTAYEQYF	TGTGCCAGCAGCCCTACGGCCTACGAGCAGTACTTC
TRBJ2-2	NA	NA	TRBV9	CASTRGGGRLTGELFF	TGTGCCAGCACCCGAGGAGGGGGGAGACTAACCGGGGAGCTGTTTTTT
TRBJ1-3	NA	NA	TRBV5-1	CASSPQAPGSGNTIYF	TGCGCCAGCAGCCCTCAGGCACCGGGGTCTGGAAACACCATATATTTT
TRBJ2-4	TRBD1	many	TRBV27	CASSPLLQGLDKNIQYF	TGTGCCAGCAGTCCCCTCCTACAGGGGTTGGACAAAAACATTCAGTACTTC
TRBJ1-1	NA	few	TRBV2	CAARRHPGTEAFF	TGTGCCGCCCGGAGACACCCGGGCACTGAAGCTTTCTTT
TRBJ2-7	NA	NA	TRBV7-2	CASSQSGGFTYEQYF	TGTGCCAGCAGCCAGAGTGGGGGCTTTACCTACGAGCAGTACTTC
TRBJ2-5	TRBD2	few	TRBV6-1	CASSELAGAGETQYF	TGTGCCAGCAGTGAACTAGCGGGAGCGGGGGAGACCCAGTACTTC
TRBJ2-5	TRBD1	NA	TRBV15	CATSREQGAQETQYF	TGTGCCACCAGCAGAGAGCAGGGGGCCCAAGAGACCCAGTACTTC
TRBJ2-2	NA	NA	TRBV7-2	CASSPLSGELFF	TGTGCCAGCAGCCCCCTATCCGGGGAGCTGTTTTTT
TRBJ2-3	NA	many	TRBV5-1	CASSLLRPSTDTQYF	TGCGCCAGCAGCTTGTTGCGGCCAAGCACAGATACGCAGTATTTT
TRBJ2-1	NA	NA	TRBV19	CASTVRDTNEQFF	TGTGCCAGTACCGTCCGGGACACCAATGAGCAGTTCTTC
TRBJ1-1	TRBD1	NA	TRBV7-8	CASTRTGRDTEAFF	TGTGCCAGCACCCGGACAGGGCGGGATACTGAAGCTTTCTTT
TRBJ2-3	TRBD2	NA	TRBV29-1	CSVAGGEGRTDTQYF	TGCAGCGTCGCCGGAGGGGAGGGCCGAACAGATACGCAGTATTTT
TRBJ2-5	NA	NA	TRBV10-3	CAIAPGDGGTQYF	TGTGCCATCGCTCCGGGGGACGGGGGGACCCAGTACTTC
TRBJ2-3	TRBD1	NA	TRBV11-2	CASSTRTGGPDTQYF	TGTGCCAGCAGCACGCGGACAGGGGGCCCAGATACGCAGTATTTT
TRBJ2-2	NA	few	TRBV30	CAWSRSPGELFF	TGTGCCTGGAGTAGAAGTCCCGGGGAGCTGTTTTTT
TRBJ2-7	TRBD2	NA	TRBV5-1	CASSQGTSGSYEQYF	TGCGCCAGCAGCCAAGGGACTAGCGGGTCCTACGAGCAGTACTTC
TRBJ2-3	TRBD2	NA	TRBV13	CASSDAAGGPSTDTQYF	TGTGCCAGCAGCGACGCAGCGGGAGGCCCTAGCACAGATACGCAGTATTTT
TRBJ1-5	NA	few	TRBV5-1	CASSSYREGAPQHF	TGCGCCAGCAGCTCATACAGGGAGGGTGCGCCCCAGCATTTT
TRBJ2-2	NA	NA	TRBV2	CASTDGSGELFF	TGTGCCAGCACCGACGGGTCCGGGGAGCTGTTTTTT
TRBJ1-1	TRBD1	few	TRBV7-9	CASSPWTGGGHRNTEAFF	TGTGCCAGCAGCCCTTGGACAGGGGGCGGCCATCGGAACACTGAAGCTTTCTTT
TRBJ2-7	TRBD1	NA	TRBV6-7	CASRTGQEIHEQYF	TGTGCCAGCAGGACGGGACAGGAGATCCACGAGCAGTACTTC
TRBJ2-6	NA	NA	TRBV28	CASSRYAGANVLTF	TGTGCCAGCAGCCGATATGCAGGGGCCAACGTCCTGACTTTC
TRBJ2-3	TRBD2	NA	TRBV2	CASSATSGTDTQYF	TGTGCCAGCAGTGCGACTAGCGGCACAGATACGCAGTATTTT
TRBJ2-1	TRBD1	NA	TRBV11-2	CASSSRDRGGNEQFF	TGTGCCAGCAGTTCCAGGGACAGGGGGGGGAATGAGCAGTTCTTC
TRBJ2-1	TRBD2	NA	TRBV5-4	CASSQPGLGFEQFF	TGTGCCAGCAGCCAACCGGGACTAGGTTTCGAGCAGTTCTTC
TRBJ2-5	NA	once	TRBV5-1	CASSVDSYGETQYF	TGCGCCAGCAGCGTGGACAGTTATGGAGAGACCCAGTACTTC